This T cell receptor (beta chain) is drawn from a study of cytomegalovirus exposure and HLA in healthy donors. General study points: Generally TCR sequences proved uncommon, though certain public TCRs appeared in numerous donors. CMV antigen specificity of a few CMV-associated chains was confirmed in vitro.

Profiling relied on immunoSEQ multiplex PCR, and the TCRdb table lists in-frame clones only, not all of them. Of about 120,000 clones listed, approximately 87% were seen once; the top ten hold approximately 2.3%. Among the roughly 120 subjects of the validation cohort, separate from the roughly 700-subject first cohort, were the donors. Notes on this clone: Antigen: not known.

From germline, CDR1 is SGHTA and CDR2 FQGNSA. The CDR3 has 15 residues. V was pared by 5 bases and J by 6 bases, with 16 bases between. The gene calls are TRBV7-2 and TRBJ2-2, with D tentatively TRBD1 (6 bases). The sequencing input was PBMCs. The TCR was taken from a woman aged 25-40 years in good health and CMV-seronegative. The CDR3 bases are TGTGCCAGCAGCCCAGGACAGCCTGGGCCCGGGGAGCTGTTTTTT. It codes for CASSPGQPGPGELFF.